Below, 27 T cell receptor beta chains from the same sample are listed, as sequenced in a study of early T cells in non-severe SARS-CoV-2 infection. TCRdb processed the 5' RACE reads anew with MiXCR; each CDR3 protein has one entry. The sample carries around 25,000 distinct CDR3 sequences, 5.5% recorded once. The sample consisted of whole blood. The receptors originated from an adult who was a healthcare worker with PCR-confirmed SARS-CoV-2 infection or an uninfected control (not recorded which).

In its sample, this clonotype is medium-sized. This chain uses TRBV20-1 with TRBJ1-3; D ambiguous. This CDR3 has 14 amino acids. V was shortened by 6 bases and J by 6 bases, with 18 bases between the two germline ends. Germline V gene lookup returns CDR1 DFQATT and CDR2 SNEGSKA (reference sequence). This CDR3 is CSALAGNGPNTIYF. The CDR3 region has the DNA TGCAGTGCCTTGGCGGGGAACGGTCCAAACACCATATATTTT.

This clonotype came up many times. The chain combines TRBV4-1 with TRBJ2-7; TRBD1 matches at 7 bases. The length of the CDR3 is 14 residues. The germline CDR1 and CDR2 sequences are MGHRA and YSYEKL. J gave up 3 bases and V 1 base, and 3 bases lay outside the gene matches. CDR3 coding DNA: TGCGCCAGCAGCCAAGGAAGACAGGGCTACGAGCAGTACTTC. Protein product: CASSQGRQGYEQYF.

The table lists this clonotype with many counts. This chain connects TRBV5-8 to TRBJ2-2; 9 bases map to TRBD2. J was trimmed by 7 bases and V by 2 bases; bases with no gene match: 9. This CDR3 has 16 amino acids. From germline, CDR1 is SGHTS and CDR2 YDEGEE. CDR3 sequence reads: CASSLSGGPVNGELFF. DNA of the CDR3: TGTGCCAGCAGCTTAAGCGGGGGGCCGGTGAACGGGGAGCTGTTTTTT.

The sample holds many counts of this clonotype. This chain joins TRBV29-1 and TRBJ2-7; no clear D. The CDR3 runs to 12 residues. Germline loops: CDR1 SQVTM, CDR2 ANQGSEA. The V gene lost 5 bases and the J gene lost 5 bases, with 13 bases spanning the gap. The CDR3 reads CSVRFALDEQYF. The CDR3 bases are TGCAGCGTTAGGTTCGCCTTAGACGAGCAGTACTTC.

This clonotype was observed a few times. V usage is TRBV7-2 and J usage is TRBJ2-7; 7 nucleotides align to TRBD1. The CDR3 consists of 15 residues. V lost 2 bases to trimming and J lost 2 bases; unmatched junction nucleotides: 6. CDR1 SGHTA and CDR2 FQGNSA come from the germline V gene. Written as DNA, the CDR3 is TGTGCCAGCAGCTTACTCCAGGGGGACACCTACGAGCAGTACTTC. Translation gives CASSLLQGDTYEQYF. Full variable domain (remainder filled in from reference TRBV7-2 and TRBJ2-7): GAGVSQSPSNKVTEKGKDVELRCDPISGHTALYWYRQSLGQGLEFLIYFQGNSAPDKSGLPSDRFSAERTGGSVSTLTIQRTQQEDSAVYLCASSLLQGDTYEQYFGPGTRLTVT.

There are a few counts of this clonotype. V and J are TRBV18 and TRBJ1-1; D might be TRBD1 (5 bases). CDR1 is KGHSH, CDR2 LQKENI, per germline. V lost 2 bases to trimming and J lost 1 base, with 11 bases between them. The length of the CDR3 is 15 residues. CDR3 DNA sequence: TGTGCCAGCTCACCAGCAGGGATCCGGAACACTGAAGCTTTCTTT. It yields the protein CASSPAGIRNTEAFF.

This clonotype was seen only a few times. V gene TRBV11-2 combines with J gene TRBJ2-6, with 7 bases matching TRBD1. V shed 6 bases, J shed 4 bases, and the junction held 6 bases outside the gene matches. The germline gives CDR1 SGHAT, CDR2 FQNNGV. The CDR3 sequence is 15 residues long. The CDR3 protein is CASRPDRAGANVLTF. The CDR3 DNA follows: TGTGCCAGCAGACCCGACAGGGCCGGGGCCAACGTCCTGACTTTC.

Many counts were recorded for this clonotype. The chain uses TRBV11-2 and TRBJ1-1; unclear D gene. V was trimmed by 5 bases and J by 2 bases, leaving 9 bases between them. Germline V CDR1 and CDR2: SGHAT, FQNNGV. The CDR3 length is 13 residues. CDR3 bases: TGTGCCAGCAGCCCCGGACCTAACACTGAAGCTTTCTTT. This sequence encodes CASSPGPNTEAFF.

This clonotype was observed a few times. The chain combines TRBV6-5 with TRBJ1-3, with D maybe TRBD1 (5 bases). Germline CDR1 MNHEY, CDR2 SVGAGI. This CDR3 spans 13 amino acids. With 9 bases removed from V and 0 bases from J, the gap between germline ends came to 9 bases. The CDR3 DNA reads as TGTGCCAGTTCGAGGGGCTCTGGAAACACCATATATTTT. Amino acid sequence: CASSRGSGNTIYF.

This clonotype was seen a handful of times. The V gene is TRBV6-2 or TRBV6-3, the J gene TRBJ1-1; the D is unclear. V was trimmed by 10 bases and J by 2 bases, leaving 14 bases between them. The CDR3 extends over 13 amino acids. CDR1 is MNHEY, CDR2 SVGEGT, per germline. In DNA form, the CDR3 reads TGTGCCACCCGGCTCACATCTAACACTGAAGCTTTCTTT. Protein sequence: CATRLTSNTEAFF.

In its sample, this clonotype was seen many times. V gene TRBV7-2 combines with J gene TRBJ1-2, with a weak D call TRBD1 (5 bases). The CDR3 length is 13 residues. The germline CDR1 and CDR2 sequences are SGHTA and FQGNSA. V dropped 0 bases and J dropped 3 bases, with 5 bases sitting between them. Here the CDR3 DNA reads TGTGCCAGCAGCTTAGCAGGGGACTATGGCTACACCTTC. Protein sequence: CASSLAGDYGYTF.

This chain joins TRBV6-2 or TRBV6-3 and TRBJ2-7; maybe TRBD1 (6 bases). V lost 7 bases and J 0 bases, leaving 13 bases between the germline ends. Germline lookup yields CDR1 MNHEY and CDR2 SVGEGT. The CDR3 is 14 amino acids. The CDR3: CASTPGHLSYEQYF. Written as DNA, the CDR3 is TGTGCCAGCACCCCGGGACACCTCTCCTACGAGCAGTACTTC.

This clonotype appeared many times. The genes are TRBV7-9 and TRBJ1-1, with 7 bases aligning to TRBD1. The CDR3 is 11 residues long. Germline V lookup: CDR1 SEHNR, CDR2 FQNEAQ (reference sequence). J lost 9 bases, V lost 5 bases, and 3 bases had no gene match. DNA for the CDR3: TGTGCCAGCAGCCGGGGACAGAAAGCTTTCTTT. Amino acid sequence: CASSRGQKAFF.

V and J are TRBV5-1 and TRBJ1-1; 8 bases agree with TRBD1. The CDR3 length is 16 residues. CDR1 is SGHRS and CDR2 is YFSETQ in the germline V gene. Trimming removed 4 bases from V and 1 base from J; junction bases left unmatched: 9. As DNA, the CDR3 is TGCGCCAGCAGCCTCTACCCACAGGGGGGGAACACTGAAGCTTTCTTT. Translation: CASSLYPQGGNTEAFF.

The rearrangement links TRBV29-1 to TRBJ2-7, with 7 bases aligning to TRBD1. Trimming removed 6 bases from V and 2 bases from J; junction bases left unmatched: 4. The CDR3 contains 12 residues. In germline, CDR1 is SQVTM, CDR2 ANQGSEA. CDR3 in DNA: TGCAGCGTAGGGACAGTCACCTACGAGCAGTACTTC. It yields the protein CSVGTVTYEQYF.

This clonotype was counted between two and nine times. The genes are TRBV18 and TRBJ1-1; maybe TRBD1 (5 bases). Germline CDR1 KGHSH, CDR2 LQKENI. The CDR3 length is 12 residues. Trimming stripped 4 bases from V and 8 bases from J, with 11 bases between. CDR3 in DNA: TGTGCCAGCTCACAAGGGACGGGAGAAGCTTTCTTT. This codes for CASSQGTGEAFF.

There are many counts of this clonotype. The chain links TRBV7-6 to TRBJ2-1; D may be TRBD2 (7 bases). Germline V lookup: CDR1 SGHVS, CDR2 FNYEAQ. Trimming took off 2 bases at V and 4 bases at J, with 15 bases between the two ends. This CDR3 has 16 amino acids. The CDR3 here is CASSLYVGGLYNEQFF. As DNA, the CDR3 is TGTGCCAGCAGCTTATACGTGGGGGGGCTTTACAATGAGCAGTTCTTC.

The V gene is TRBV5-6, the J gene TRBJ2-2; 7 positions match TRBD2. The V segment lost 4 bases and the J segment 0 bases; nucleotides outside the gene matches: 6. The CDR3 is made up of 16 amino acids. In germline, CDR1 is SGHDT, CDR2 YYEEEE. The CDR3 loop is CASSILGGSNTGELFF. In DNA, the CDR3 is TGTGCCAGCAGCATCCTCGGGGGGTCGAACACCGGGGAGCTGTTTTTT.

The chain carries TRBV18 and TRBJ1-1; D perhaps matches TRBD1 (5 bases). CDR1 and CDR2 from the germline V gene are KGHSH and LQKENI. Trimming left V 6 bases short and J 0 bases short, with 17 bases between. The CDR3 sequence is 16 residues long. In DNA, the CDR3 is TGTGCCAGCTCGAACGGGTTTCGGGGCATGAACACTGAAGCTTTCTTT. Protein sequence: CASSNGFRGMNTEAFF.

In its sample, this clonotype is medium-sized. The V and J genes are TRBV18 and TRBJ1-1; no clear D. This CDR3 has 13 amino acids. In germline, CDR1 is KGHSH, CDR2 LQKENI. The ends were cut back, 0 bases at V and 2 bases at J, with 4 bases in the middle. The CDR3 sequence is CASSPPSNTEAFF. CDR3 coding DNA: TGTGCCAGCTCACCACCCTCAAACACTGAAGCTTTCTTT.

This clonotype has ten or more counts. Relative to the germline gene, one junction end is altered; a read error may explain this. The J gene is TRBJ2-7, the V gene TRBV18, with 8 bases lining up with TRBD1. The CDR3 length is 12 residues. CDR1 KGHSH and CDR2 LQKENI come from the germline V gene. The CDR3: CASSSDPGQANF. CDR3 DNA sequence: TGTGCCAGCTCATCTGATCCGGGACAGGCTAACTTC.

The chain combines TRBV4-1 with TRBJ1-2; D not certain. This CDR3 is built from 14 residues. Germline loops: CDR1 MGHRA, CDR2 YSYEKL. Trimming removed 1 base from V and 4 bases from J, with 10 bases in between. CDR3 loop: CASSQGQARYGYTF. The CDR3 DNA follows: TGCGCCAGCAGCCAAGGGCAGGCGCGCTATGGCTACACCTTC.

In its sample, this clonotype was seen many times. CDR3 nucleotides: TGTGCCAGCAGACCAGACAGCACCGGGGAGCTGTTTTTT. It translates to CASRPDSTGELFF. The chain links TRBV6-2 or TRBV6-3 to TRBJ2-2; D perhaps matches TRBD1 (5 bases). The germline V gene has CDR1 MNHEY and CDR2 SVGEGT. This CDR3 comprises 13 residues. The V and J ends lost 6 bases and 4 bases respectively, with 9 bases between them.

This clonotype was recorded many times. V gene TRBV11-2 combines with J gene TRBJ1-1; D is perhaps TRBD1 (5 bases). CDR1 and CDR2 from the germline V gene are SGHAT and FQNNGV. Trimming took 3 bases from V and 3 from J, leaving 17 bases between them. The CDR3 totals 16 residues. The CDR3 nucleotides read TGTGCCAGCAGCTTGCGGCCCGGGACTGAATACACTGAAGCTTTCTTT. Its protein is CASSLRPGTEYTEAFF.

This clonotype was observed many times. CDR3 sequence reads: CASSSPWAKLQNTEAFF. In nucleotides, the CDR3 is TGTGCCAGCAGCTCCCCATGGGCCAAGTTGCAGAACACTGAAGCTTTCTTT. The chain carries TRBV11-2 and TRBJ1-1; D unclear. The V gene lost 4 bases and the J gene lost 1 base, with 19 bases spanning the gap. This CDR3 has 17 amino acids. Per germline, CDR1 SGHAT and CDR2 FQNNGV.

This clonotype was found many times. The chain employs TRBV5-5 and TRBJ2-2, with unresolved D. Germline V gene data show CDR1 as SGHKS and CDR2 as YYEKEE (reference sequence). Trimming removed 0 bases from V and 1 base from J, with 7 bases in between. The CDR3 runs to 15 residues. The CDR3 DNA sequence: TGTGCCAGCAGCTTGGTGGTGGGGAACACCGGGGAGCTGTTTTTT. Residues: CASSLVVGNTGELFF.

This clonotype came up a few times. The V call is TRBV6-1, the J call TRBJ2-3; the match to TRBD1 covers 11 bases. V trimming: 2 bases; J trimming: 5 bases; junction bases outside the gene matches: 6. The CDR3 is 16 residues long. The germline V gene encodes CDR1 MNHNS and CDR2 SASEGT. In DNA form, the CDR3 reads TGTGCCAGCAGTGAACGCCCGGGACAGGGGGGAGATACGCAGTATTTT. This sequence encodes CASSERPGQGGDTQYF.